This TCR beta chain was sequenced in a study of OX40 agonist ivuxolimab in advanced cancers. Background on the study: Age averaged about 66 years (range roughly 20 to 90), and roughly 82% were male.

The germline V gene encodes CDR1 MDHEN and CDR2 SYDVKM. The V end lost 3 bases, the J end lost 4 bases, and 6 bases lay between the germline ends. The CDR3 length is 12 residues. Sequenced by immunoSEQ multiplex PCR; TCRdb stores in-frame clones only, minus some. Among 30,000 to 40,000 clones, roughly four fifths were seen once, and the ten largest hold around a fifth. This clonotype was obtained from an adult with an advanced solid tumor such as melanoma, head and neck, liver or kidney cancer. The gene calls are TRBV28 and TRBJ1-2, with no clear D. Material: CD4+ or CD8+ T cells sorted from blood, obtained in a trial of the OX40 agonist ivuxolimab. CDR3 sequence reads: CASSLPGYGYTF. CDR3 DNA: TGTGCCAGCAGTTTGCCAGGCTATGGCTACACCTTC.